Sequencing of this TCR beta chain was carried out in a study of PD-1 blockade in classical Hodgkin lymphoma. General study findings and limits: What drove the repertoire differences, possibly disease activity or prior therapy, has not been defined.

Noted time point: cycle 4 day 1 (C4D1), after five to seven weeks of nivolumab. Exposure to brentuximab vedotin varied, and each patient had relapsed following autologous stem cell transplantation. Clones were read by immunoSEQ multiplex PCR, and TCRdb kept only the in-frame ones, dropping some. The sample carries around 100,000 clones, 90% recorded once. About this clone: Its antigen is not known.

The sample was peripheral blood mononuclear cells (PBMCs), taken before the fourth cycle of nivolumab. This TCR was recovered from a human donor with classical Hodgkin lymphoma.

The CDR3, as DNA: TGCAGCGCCCTTGGCTACGAGCAGTACTTC. This sequence encodes CSALGYEQYF. The chain joins TRBV29-1 to TRBJ2-7; D unclear. Germline-derived CDR1 and CDR2 are SQVTM and ANQGSEA. Trimming removed 7 bases from V and 3 bases from J, with 7 bases in between. The CDR3 sequence is 10 residues long.